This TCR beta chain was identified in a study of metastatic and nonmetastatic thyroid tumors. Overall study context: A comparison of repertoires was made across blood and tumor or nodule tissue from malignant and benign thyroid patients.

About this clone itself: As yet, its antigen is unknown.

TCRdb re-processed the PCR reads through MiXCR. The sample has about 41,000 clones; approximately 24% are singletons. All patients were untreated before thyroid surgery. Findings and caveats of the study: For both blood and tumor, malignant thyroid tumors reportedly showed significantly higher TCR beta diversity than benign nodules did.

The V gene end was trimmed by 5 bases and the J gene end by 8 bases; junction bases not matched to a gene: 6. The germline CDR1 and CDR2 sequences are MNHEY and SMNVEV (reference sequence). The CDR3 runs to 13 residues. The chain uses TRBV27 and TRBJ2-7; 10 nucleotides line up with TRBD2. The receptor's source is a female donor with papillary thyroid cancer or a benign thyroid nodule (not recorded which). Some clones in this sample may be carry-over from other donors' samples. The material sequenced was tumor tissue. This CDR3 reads CASSVAGGSKQYF. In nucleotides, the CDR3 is TGTGCCAGCAGTGTAGCGGGAGGCAGCAAGCAGTACTTC.